The rows below give T cell receptor beta chains drawn from one sample of a study of T cell responses to AZD1222 COVID-19 vaccine. Measured with immunoSEQ multiplex PCR; TCRdb has only the in-frame clones, and not every one. The profile covers roughly 40,000 clones, with around 89% appearing a single time and 20% to 30% taken by the ten largest. The sample in question was peripheral blood, obtained 28 days after the second AZD1222 dose. The source of these receptors is an adult who received the AZD1222 COVID-19 vaccine. The CDR3 runs from the conserved cysteine through the conserved F or W. Each record gives: clone size, V gene, J gene, D gene, CDR3 protein, CDR3 DNA. The D gene is left open where the match is weak. The size field is filled for only some rows; it gives once, few, many or a size class.

clone_size: -; v_call: TRBV6-6; j_call: TRBJ1-5; d_call: -; cdr3_aa: CASSYSGRAQPQHF; cdr3_nt: TGTGCCAGCAGTTACTCGGGCAGGGCTCAGCCCCAGCATTTT
clone_size: -; v_call: TRBV5-1; j_call: TRBJ1-1; d_call: TRBD1; cdr3_aa: CASSLPRGTGGANTEAFF; cdr3_nt: TGCGCCAGCAGCTTACCTCGCGGGACAGGGGGCGCGAACACTGAAGCTTTCTTT
clone_size: -; v_call: TRBV27; j_call: TRBJ2-1; d_call: TRBD2; cdr3_aa: CASRIAGGPDEQFF; cdr3_nt: TGTGCCAGCAGAATAGCGGGAGGGCCTGATGAGCAGTTCTTC
clone_size: -; v_call: TRBV19; j_call: TRBJ2-5; d_call: -; cdr3_aa: CASTDPQETQYF; cdr3_nt: TGTGCCAGTACCGACCCGCAAGAGACCCAGTACTTC
clone_size: -; v_call: TRBV10-3; j_call: TRBJ2-5; d_call: -; cdr3_aa: CAIKGGELQETQYF; cdr3_nt: TGTGCCATCAAAGGGGGAGAGCTCCAAGAGACCCAGTACTTC
clone_size: -; v_call: TRBV7-9; j_call: TRBJ1-3; d_call: -; cdr3_aa: CASSLDRAPEGNTIYF; cdr3_nt: TGTGCCAGCAGCTTAGACAGGGCCCCCGAAGGAAACACCATATATTTT
clone_size: -; v_call: TRBV6-5; j_call: TRBJ2-1; d_call: -; cdr3_aa: CASSWGDYNEQFF; cdr3_nt: TGTGCCAGCAGTTGGGGGGACTACAATGAGCAGTTCTTC
clone_size: -; v_call: TRBV3-1/TRBV3-2; j_call: TRBJ2-6; d_call: -; cdr3_aa: CASSQGVLSGANVLTF; cdr3_nt: TGTGCCAGCAGCCAAGGAGTACTCTCTGGGGCCAACGTCCTGACTTTC
clone_size: -; v_call: TRBV7-3; j_call: TRBJ2-7; d_call: -; cdr3_aa: CASSLNRVPSYEQYF; cdr3_nt: TGTGCCAGCAGCTTAAATAGGGTTCCCTCCTACGAGCAGTACTTC
clone_size: -; v_call: TRBV28; j_call: TRBJ2-5; d_call: -; cdr3_aa: CASSLASGEGQETQYF; cdr3_nt: TGTGCCAGCAGTTTGGCTTCCGGCGAGGGGCAAGAGACCCAGTACTTC
clone_size: -; v_call: TRBV27; j_call: TRBJ1-1; d_call: TRBD1; cdr3_aa: CASSLRLGTRGRDTEAFF; cdr3_nt: TGTGCCAGCAGTTTAAGGCTAGGAACTAGGGGGCGCGATACTGAAGCTTTCTTT
clone_size: once; v_call: TRBV5-1; j_call: TRBJ2-7; d_call: -; cdr3_aa: CASSVDGNYEQYF; cdr3_nt: TGCGCCAGCAGCGTGGACGGGAACTACGAGCAGTACTTC
clone_size: once; v_call: TRBV10-1; j_call: TRBJ1-3; d_call: -; cdr3_aa: CASRGVTGNTIYF; cdr3_nt: TGCGCCAGCAGGGGTGTCACTGGAAACACCATATATTTT
clone_size: -; v_call: TRBV5-8; j_call: TRBJ2-3; d_call: TRBD1; cdr3_aa: CASSLGQGLGTDTQYF; cdr3_nt: TGTGCCAGCAGCTTAGGACAGGGGTTGGGTACAGATACGCAGTATTTT
clone_size: once; v_call: TRBV21-1; j_call: TRBJ2-3; d_call: -; cdr3_aa: CASSIRRTGHSTDTQYF; cdr3_nt: TGTGCCAGCAGCATAAGAAGGACAGGCCATAGCACAGATACGCAGTATTTT
clone_size: -; v_call: TRBV5-1; j_call: TRBJ1-1; d_call: -; cdr3_aa: CASSLESFTEAFF; cdr3_nt: TGCGCCAGCAGCTTGGAGAGCTTCACTGAAGCTTTCTTT
clone_size: -; v_call: TRBV9; j_call: TRBJ2-1; d_call: -; cdr3_aa: CASSVGDGEQFF; cdr3_nt: TGTGCCAGCAGCGTAGGGGACGGTGAGCAGTTCTTC
clone_size: few; v_call: TRBV30; j_call: TRBJ2-5; d_call: -; cdr3_aa: CAWRQAAGETQYF; cdr3_nt: TGTGCCTGGAGACAGGCTGCGGGGGAGACCCAGTACTTC
clone_size: -; v_call: TRBV10-3; j_call: TRBJ1-2; d_call: TRBD1; cdr3_aa: CAISGTGGVSGYTF; cdr3_nt: TGTGCCATCAGTGGGACAGGGGGAGTGTCCGGCTACACCTTC
clone_size: -; v_call: TRBV18; j_call: TRBJ1-1; d_call: -; cdr3_aa: CASSPKGQLNTEAFF; cdr3_nt: TGTGCCAGCTCACCAAAGGGACAACTGAACACTGAAGCTTTCTTT
clone_size: -; v_call: TRBV11-2; j_call: TRBJ1-3; d_call: TRBD1; cdr3_aa: CASSPRDRVYGNTIYF; cdr3_nt: TGTGCCAGCAGCCCCAGGGACAGGGTGTACGGAAACACCATATATTTT
clone_size: -; v_call: TRBV12-3/TRBV12-4; j_call: TRBJ2-5; d_call: -; cdr3_aa: CASSFGRQETQYF; cdr3_nt: TGTGCCAGCAGTTTCGGCAGGCAAGAGACCCAGTACTTC
clone_size: -; v_call: TRBV14; j_call: TRBJ2-7; d_call: -; cdr3_aa: CASSRIQGVRLEQYF; cdr3_nt: TGTGCCAGCAGCCGCATTCAGGGAGTACGGCTAGAGCAGTACTTC
clone_size: -; v_call: TRBV5-5; j_call: TRBJ1-5; d_call: TRBD1; cdr3_aa: CASSLAGGSNQPQHF; cdr3_nt: TGTGCCAGCAGCTTGGCAGGGGGTAGCAATCAGCCCCAGCATTTT
clone_size: -; v_call: TRBV12-5; j_call: TRBJ2-4; d_call: -; cdr3_aa: CASALGLRVGNIQYF; cdr3_nt: TGTGCTAGTGCCCTCGGGCTCAGGGTCGGGAACATTCAGTACTTC
clone_size: -; v_call: TRBV4-3; j_call: TRBJ1-2; d_call: -; cdr3_aa: CASSSRAGNYGYTF; cdr3_nt: TGCGCCAGCAGCTCGCGCGCAGGGAACTATGGCTACACCTTC
clone_size: -; v_call: TRBV3-1/TRBV3-2; j_call: TRBJ2-1; d_call: TRBD2; cdr3_aa: CASSPMPSGSYEQFF; cdr3_nt: TGTGCCAGCAGCCCAATGCCTAGCGGGAGCTATGAGCAGTTCTTC
clone_size: -; v_call: TRBV2; j_call: TRBJ2-5; d_call: -; cdr3_aa: CASSELAAGQETQYF; cdr3_nt: TGTGCCAGCAGTGAATTGGCAGCAGGGCAGGAGACCCAGTACTTC
clone_size: -; v_call: TRBV18; j_call: TRBJ1-1; d_call: TRBD1; cdr3_aa: CASSPGTGGDTEAFF; cdr3_nt: TGTGCCAGCTCACCAGGGACAGGGGGCGACACTGAAGCTTTCTTT
clone_size: -; v_call: TRBV2; j_call: TRBJ2-2; d_call: -; cdr3_aa: CASWTREDTGELFF; cdr3_nt: TGTGCCAGCTGGACCAGGGAGGACACCGGGGAGCTGTTTTTT
clone_size: -; v_call: TRBV7-2; j_call: TRBJ2-1; d_call: TRBD2; cdr3_aa: CASSLKLANEQFF; cdr3_nt: TGTGCCAGCAGCTTAAAACTAGCGAATGAGCAGTTCTTC
clone_size: -; v_call: TRBV6-1; j_call: TRBJ2-7; d_call: -; cdr3_aa: CASSEAGLSGSGGRSSYEQYF; cdr3_nt: TGTGCCAGCAGTGAAGCGGGCCTATCGGGCTCCGGGGGGCGGAGCTCCTACGAGCAGTACTTC
clone_size: -; v_call: TRBV2; j_call: TRBJ2-2; d_call: -; cdr3_aa: CASSGPGAGELFF; cdr3_nt: TGTGCCAGCAGTGGTCCGGGGGCCGGGGAGCTGTTTTTT
clone_size: -; v_call: TRBV6-2/TRBV6-3; j_call: TRBJ1-1; d_call: TRBD1; cdr3_aa: CASSQQGRLMAFF; cdr3_nt: TGTGCCAGCAGCCAACAGGGGCGGCTGATGGCTTTCTTT
clone_size: -; v_call: TRBV29-1; j_call: TRBJ2-7; d_call: -; cdr3_aa: CSVEMGRDYEQYF; cdr3_nt: TGCAGCGTTGAAATGGGGCGCGACTACGAGCAGTACTTC
clone_size: once; v_call: TRBV9; j_call: TRBJ2-2; d_call: TRBD2; cdr3_aa: CASAPSGPGELFF; cdr3_nt: TGTGCCAGCGCCCCTAGCGGTCCCGGGGAGCTGTTTTTT
clone_size: -; v_call: TRBV11-3; j_call: TRBJ2-1; d_call: TRBD1; cdr3_aa: CASSLEAGGYNEQFF; cdr3_nt: TGTGCCAGCAGCTTAGAGGCAGGGGGCTACAATGAGCAGTTCTTC
clone_size: few; v_call: TRBV7-9; j_call: TRBJ2-7; d_call: -; cdr3_aa: CASNTLKGEQYF; cdr3_nt: TGTGCCAGCAACACTCTAAAGGGCGAGCAGTACTTC
clone_size: -; v_call: TRBV3-1/TRBV3-2; j_call: TRBJ1-3; d_call: TRBD1; cdr3_aa: CASSQGFRGRLKGNTIYF; cdr3_nt: TGTGCCAGCAGCCAAGGGTTCAGGGGGCGCCTTAAGGGAAACACCATATATTTT
clone_size: once; v_call: TRBV13; j_call: TRBJ2-3; d_call: -; cdr3_aa: CASSLDRHSTDTQYF; cdr3_nt: TGTGCCAGCAGCCTAGACAGACATAGCACAGATACGCAGTATTTT
clone_size: medium-sized; v_call: TRBV11-2; j_call: TRBJ2-7; d_call: -; cdr3_aa: CASSLVGVGNYDEQYF; cdr3_nt: TGTGCCAGCAGCTTAGTAGGCGTGGGCAACTACGACGAGCAGTACTTC
clone_size: -; v_call: TRBV27; j_call: TRBJ2-5; d_call: -; cdr3_aa: CASSRGLQETQYF; cdr3_nt: TGTGCCAGCAGCCGCGGACTACAAGAGACCCAGTACTTC
clone_size: once; v_call: TRBV5-1; j_call: TRBJ1-4; d_call: TRBD1; cdr3_aa: CASSYAGTATNEKLFF; cdr3_nt: TGCGCCAGCAGCTACGCAGGGACAGCAACTAATGAAAAACTGTTTTTT
clone_size: -; v_call: TRBV20-1; j_call: TRBJ2-1; d_call: -; cdr3_aa: CSAYINEQFF; cdr3_nt: TGCAGTGCTTACATCAATGAGCAGTTCTTC